This entry concerns a single T cell receptor (beta chain). There are 13 residues in the CDR3. V was shortened by 2 bases and J by 5 bases, with 7 bases between the two germline ends. From germline, CDR1 is MNHEY and CDR2 SVGAGI. This sample is part of a study of blood T cell repertoires in COVID-19. Study context: Donors in the United States, Italy and Spain gave samples during acute or convalescent COVID-19. From T cells, B-cell-depleted T cells, or PBMCs came the material, which was cDNA or gDNA.

In the authors' methods: Reference gene primers were amplified, and this amplification served to estimate nucleated cell counts. The repertoire was sequenced with immunoSEQ multiplex PCR; TCRdb's copy has only in-frame clones and lacks some. The V and J calls and clone size were taken over from that table, and D and trimming were inferred from the DNA. Here the sample spans about 270,000 clones, approximately 89% being singletons. This chain links TRBV6-5 with TRBJ1-5; unclear D gene. Sequencing was done on a sample of peripheral blood. The clonotype was recovered from a woman in her forties or fifties with acute or convalescent COVID-19. DNA for the CDR3: TGTGCCAGCAGTTACGAGGGCCATCAGCCCCAGCATTTT. Protein product: CASSYEGHQPQHF.